The sequence of this TCR beta chain was determined in a study of CD8+CD57+ T cells in acquired aplastic anemia. Study details: Sorted CD4+ and CD8+ cells yielded about 3 ug of DNA on average.

Profiling of TCR beta VDJ combinations and CDR3 sequences used genomic DNA as template. TCRdb passed the reads through MiXCR, listing each CDR3 protein once. The sample lists about 400,000 distinct CDR3 sequences, 65% to 80% occurring once. The CDR3 length equals 13 residues, ends included. From germline, CDR1 is SGHVS and CDR2 FQNEAQ. This clonotype was observed a single time. The conserved closing phenylalanine or tryptophan is absent in this CDR3, likely reflecting a read error. The DNA is left out, because the CDR3 cannot be placed on it with certainty; the CDR3 is given as TCRdb lists it. The sequence derives from a human donor in good health, serving as a control. The V call is TRBV7-8, the J call TRBJ2-2; the table's TRBD2 call for D was not verified on the DNA. Sample: sorted CD4+, CD8+, or CD8+CD57+ T cells (not recorded which) from PBMCs. The CDR3 here is CASSLGGGAVRLS.